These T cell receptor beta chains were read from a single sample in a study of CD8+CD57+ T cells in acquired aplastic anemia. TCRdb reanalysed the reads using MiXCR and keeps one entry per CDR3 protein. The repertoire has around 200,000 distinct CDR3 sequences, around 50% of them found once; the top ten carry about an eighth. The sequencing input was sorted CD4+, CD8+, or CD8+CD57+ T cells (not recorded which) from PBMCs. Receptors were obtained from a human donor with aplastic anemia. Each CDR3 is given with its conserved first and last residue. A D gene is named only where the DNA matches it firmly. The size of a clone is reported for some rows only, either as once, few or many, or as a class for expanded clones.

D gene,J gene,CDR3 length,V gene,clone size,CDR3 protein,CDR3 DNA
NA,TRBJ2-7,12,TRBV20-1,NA,CSAASRHYEQYF,TGCAGTGCCGCTAGCAGACACTACGAGCAGTACTTC
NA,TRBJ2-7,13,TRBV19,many,CASRAPAAYEQYF,TGTGCCAGTAGGGCACCCGCCGCGTACGAGCAGTACTTC
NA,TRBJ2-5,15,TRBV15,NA,CATSRVAGRAETQYF,TGTGCCACCAGCAGAGTGGCGGGGCGGGCAGAGACCCAGTACTTC
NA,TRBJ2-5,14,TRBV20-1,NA,CSARAMGPQETQYF,TGCAGTGCTAGAGCCATGGGGCCTCAAGAGACCCAGTACTTC
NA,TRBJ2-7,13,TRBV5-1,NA,CASSLDWGDEQYF,TGCGCCAGCAGCCTGGATTGGGGAGACGAGCAGTACTTC
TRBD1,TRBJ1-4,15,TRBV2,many,CASNVVGQGNEKLFF,TGTGCCAGCAATGTCGTGGGACAGGGTAATGAAAAACTGTTTTTT
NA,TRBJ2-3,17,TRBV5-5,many,CASTLLVGGPSTDTQYF,TGTGCCAGCACCCTTTTAGTTGGAGGACCTAGCACAGATACGCAGTATTTT
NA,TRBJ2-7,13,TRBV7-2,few,CASRVQGTYEQYF,TGTGCCAGCAGAGTACAGGGAACCTACGAGCAGTACTTC
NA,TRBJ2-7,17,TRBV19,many,CASSMGYASHNLYEQYF,TGTGCCAGTAGTATGGGATACGCTTCACATAACCTCTACGAGCAGTACTTC
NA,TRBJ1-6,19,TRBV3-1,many,CASSQDVVQDSSYNSPLHF,TGTGCCAGCAGCCAAGATGTGGTTCAGGATAGCTCCTATAATTCACCCCTCCACTTT
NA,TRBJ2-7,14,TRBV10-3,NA,CASSRRTESYEQYF,TGTGCCAGCAGTAGGAGGACTGAATCCTACGAGCAGTACTTC
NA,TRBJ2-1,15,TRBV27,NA,CASSPHVLVSNEQFF,TGTGCCAGCAGTCCGCACGTCCTAGTGAGCAATGAGCAGTTCTTC
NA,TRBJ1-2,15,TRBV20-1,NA,CSALKGEGGLRGYTF,TGCAGTGCCTTGAAGGGGGAGGGAGGGTTGCGGGGCTACACCTTC
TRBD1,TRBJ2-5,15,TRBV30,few,CAWSRGQGRGETQYF,TGTGCCTGGAGTAGGGGACAGGGAAGGGGGGAGACCCAGTACTTC
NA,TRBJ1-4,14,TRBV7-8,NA,CASSLFRRDEKLFF,TGTGCCAGCAGCTTATTTCGCAGGGATGAAAAACTGTTTTTT
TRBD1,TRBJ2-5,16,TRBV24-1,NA,CATSDSRTGVGETQYF,TGTGCCACCAGTGATTCCCGGACAGGAGTCGGAGAGACCCAGTACTTC
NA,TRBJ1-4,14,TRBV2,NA,CASRQRAGNEKLFF,TGTGCCAGCCGACAGAGAGCGGGTAATGAAAAACTGTTTTTT
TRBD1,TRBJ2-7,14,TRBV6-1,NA,CASRRGQGRYEQYF,TGTGCCAGCAGGAGGGGACAGGGTAGGTACGAGCAGTACTTC
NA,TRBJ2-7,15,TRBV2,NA,CASSEAVESSYEQYF,TGTGCCAGCAGTGAGGCGGTCGAGAGCTCCTACGAGCAGTACTTC
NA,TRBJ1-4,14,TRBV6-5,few,CASSYSSGREKLFF,TGTGCCAGCAGTTACTCGTCAGGGCGGGAAAAACTGTTTTTT
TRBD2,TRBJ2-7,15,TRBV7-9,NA,CASSLAASGSYEQYF,TGTGCCAGCAGCTTAGCGGCTAGCGGGTCCTACGAGCAGTACTTC
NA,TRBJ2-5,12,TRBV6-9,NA,CAGGHRAETQYF,TGTGCCGGCGGACACCGGGCGGAGACCCAGTACTTC
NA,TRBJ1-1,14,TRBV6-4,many,CASSVTDMNTEAFF,TGTGCCAGCAGTGTGACAGACATGAACACTGAAGCTTTCTTT
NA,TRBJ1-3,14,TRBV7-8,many,CASSIGTAGNTIYF,TGTGCCAGCAGCATTGGGACGGCTGGAAACACCATATATTTT
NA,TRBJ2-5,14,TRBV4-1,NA,CASNPDSGQETQYF,TGCGCCAGCAACCCAGACAGTGGTCAAGAGACCCAGTACTTC
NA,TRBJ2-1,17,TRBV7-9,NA,CASSFGGGGGSYNEQFF,TGTGCCAGCAGCTTTGGGGGCGGCGGGGGCTCCTACAATGAGCAGTTCTTC
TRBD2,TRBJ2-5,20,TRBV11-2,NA,CASSSPPTSGRPPNQETQYF,TGTGCCAGCAGCTCCCCCCCGACTAGCGGGAGGCCCCCGAACCAAGAGACCCAGTACTTC
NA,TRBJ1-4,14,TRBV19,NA,CASRTPREGEKLFF,TGTGCCAGTAGAACGCCCCGAGAAGGGGAAAAACTGTTTTTT
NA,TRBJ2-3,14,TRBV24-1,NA,CATAGSGGTDTQYF,TGTGCCACGGCGGGTAGCGGTGGCACAGATACGCAGTATTTT